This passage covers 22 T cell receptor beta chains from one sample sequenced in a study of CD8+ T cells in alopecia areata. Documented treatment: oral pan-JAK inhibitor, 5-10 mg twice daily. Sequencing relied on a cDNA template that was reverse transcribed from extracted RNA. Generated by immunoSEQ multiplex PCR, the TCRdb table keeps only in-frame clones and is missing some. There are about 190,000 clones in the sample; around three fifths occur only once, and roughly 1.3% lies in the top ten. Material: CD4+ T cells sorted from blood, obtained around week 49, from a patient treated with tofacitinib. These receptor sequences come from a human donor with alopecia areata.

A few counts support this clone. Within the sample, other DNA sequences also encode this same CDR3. CDR3 DNA sequence: TGCGCCAGCAGCTTGGACACAGGGGGTGGTGGCTACACCTTC. This encodes CASSLDTGGGGYTF. J is TRBJ1-2 and V is TRBV5-1; TRBD1 matches at 8 bases. Looked up from germline, CDR1 is SGHRS and CDR2 is YFSETQ. V trimming: 0 bases; J trimming: 7 bases; junction bases outside the gene matches: 5. This CDR3 region has 14 residues.

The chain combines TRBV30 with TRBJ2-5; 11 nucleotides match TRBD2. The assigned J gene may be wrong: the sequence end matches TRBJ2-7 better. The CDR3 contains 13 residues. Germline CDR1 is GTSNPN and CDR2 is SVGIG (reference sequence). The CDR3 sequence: CAWSLAGGYEQYF. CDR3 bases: TGTGCCTGGAGCCTAGCGGGGGGCTACGAGCAGTACTTC.

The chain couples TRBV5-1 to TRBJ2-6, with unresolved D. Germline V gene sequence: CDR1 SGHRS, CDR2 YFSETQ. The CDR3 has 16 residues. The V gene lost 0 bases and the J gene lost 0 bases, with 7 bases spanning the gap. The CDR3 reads CASSLGNPSGANVLTF. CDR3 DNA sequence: TGCGCCAGCAGCTTGGGTAACCCCTCTGGGGCCAACGTCCTGACTTTC.

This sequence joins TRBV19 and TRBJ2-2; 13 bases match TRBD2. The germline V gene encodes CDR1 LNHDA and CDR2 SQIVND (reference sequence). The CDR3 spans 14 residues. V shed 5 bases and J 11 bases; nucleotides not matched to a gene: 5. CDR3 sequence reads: CASSGTSGERELFF. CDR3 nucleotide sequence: TGTGCCAGTAGTGGGACTAGCGGGGAGAGAGAGCTGTTTTTT.

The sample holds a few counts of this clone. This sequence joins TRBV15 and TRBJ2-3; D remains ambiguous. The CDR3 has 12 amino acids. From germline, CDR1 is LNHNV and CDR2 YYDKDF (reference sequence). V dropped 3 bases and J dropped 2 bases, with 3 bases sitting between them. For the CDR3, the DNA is TGTGCCACCAGCAGGTCCACAGATACGCAGTATTTT. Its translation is CATSRSTDTQYF.

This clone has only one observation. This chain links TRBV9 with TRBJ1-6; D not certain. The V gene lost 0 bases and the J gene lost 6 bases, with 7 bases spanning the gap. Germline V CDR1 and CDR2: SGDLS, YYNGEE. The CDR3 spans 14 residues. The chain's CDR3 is CASSVESVNSPLHF. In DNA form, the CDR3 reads TGTGCCAGCAGCGTAGAAAGTGTTAATTCACCCCTCCACTTT.

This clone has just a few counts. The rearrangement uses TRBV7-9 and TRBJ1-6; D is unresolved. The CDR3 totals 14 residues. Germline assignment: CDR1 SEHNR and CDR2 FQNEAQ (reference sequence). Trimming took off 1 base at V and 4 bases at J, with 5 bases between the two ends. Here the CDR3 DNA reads TGTGCCAGCAGCTTAGACGGTTATAATTCACCCCTCCACTTT. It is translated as CASSLDGYNSPLHF. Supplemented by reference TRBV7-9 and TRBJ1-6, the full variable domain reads DTGVSQNPRHKITKRGQNVTFRCDPISEHNRLYWYRQTLGQGPEFLTYFQNEAQLEKSRLLSDRFSAERPKGSFSTLEIQRTEQGDSAMYLCASSLDGYNSPLHFGNGTRLTVT.

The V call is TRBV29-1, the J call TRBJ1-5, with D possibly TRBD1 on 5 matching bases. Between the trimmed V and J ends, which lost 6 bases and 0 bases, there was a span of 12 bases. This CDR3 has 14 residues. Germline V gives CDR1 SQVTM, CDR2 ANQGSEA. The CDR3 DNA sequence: TGCAGCGTACGCCAGGGTTATAGCAATCAGCCCCAGCATTTT. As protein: CSVRQGYSNQPQHF.

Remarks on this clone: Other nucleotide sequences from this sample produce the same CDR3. DNA for the CDR3: TGTGCCTGGAGTGGGGGAAGCAATCAGCCCCAGCATTTT. It codes for CAWSGGSNQPQHF. This chain links TRBV30 with TRBJ1-5; D is uncertain. CDR3 length: 13 amino acids. The V end lost 1 base, the J end lost 1 base, and 5 bases lay between the germline ends. Germline V gene lookup returns CDR1 GTSNPN and CDR2 SVGIG (reference sequence).

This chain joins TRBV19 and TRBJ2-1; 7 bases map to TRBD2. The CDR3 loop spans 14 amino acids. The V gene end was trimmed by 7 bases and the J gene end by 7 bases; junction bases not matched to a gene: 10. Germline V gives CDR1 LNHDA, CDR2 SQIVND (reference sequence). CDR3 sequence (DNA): TGTGCCAGTAAAGGGAGGGCAGGATCGAATGAGCAGTTCTTC. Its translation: CASKGRAGSNEQFF.

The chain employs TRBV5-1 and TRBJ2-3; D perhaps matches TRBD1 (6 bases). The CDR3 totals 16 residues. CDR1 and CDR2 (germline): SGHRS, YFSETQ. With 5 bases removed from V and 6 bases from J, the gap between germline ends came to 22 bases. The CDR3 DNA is TGCGCCAGCAGGGGATCGAACGTTGGGGGCGCCGATACGCAGTATTTT. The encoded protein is CASRGSNVGGADTQYF.

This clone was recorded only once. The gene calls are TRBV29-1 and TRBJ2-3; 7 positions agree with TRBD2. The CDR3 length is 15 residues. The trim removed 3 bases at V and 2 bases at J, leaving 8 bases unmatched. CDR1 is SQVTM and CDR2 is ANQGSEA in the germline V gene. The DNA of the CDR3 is TGCAGCGTTGATCCGGCGGGGGACCCCACAGATACGCAGTATTTT. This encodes CSVDPAGDPTDTQYF.

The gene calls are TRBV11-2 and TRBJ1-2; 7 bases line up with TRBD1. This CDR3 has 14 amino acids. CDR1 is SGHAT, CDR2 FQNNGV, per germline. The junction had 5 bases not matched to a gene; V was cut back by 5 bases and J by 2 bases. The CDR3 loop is CASSIQGSNYGYTF. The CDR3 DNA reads TGTGCCAGCAGCATACAGGGGTCCAACTATGGCTACACCTTC.

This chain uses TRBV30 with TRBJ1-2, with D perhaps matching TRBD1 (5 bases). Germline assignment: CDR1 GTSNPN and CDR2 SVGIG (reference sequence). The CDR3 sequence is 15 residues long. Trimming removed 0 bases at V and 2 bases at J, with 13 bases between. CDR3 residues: CAWSVQLRGNYGYTF. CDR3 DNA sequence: TGTGCCTGGAGTGTACAGCTGAGGGGCAACTATGGCTACACCTTC.

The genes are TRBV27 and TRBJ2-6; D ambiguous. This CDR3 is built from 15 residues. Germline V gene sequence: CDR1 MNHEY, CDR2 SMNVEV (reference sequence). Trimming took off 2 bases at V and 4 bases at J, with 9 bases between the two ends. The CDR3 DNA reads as TGTGCCAGCAGTTTAGGTCCCCCCGGGGCCAACGTCCTGACTTTC. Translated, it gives CASSLGPPGANVLTF.

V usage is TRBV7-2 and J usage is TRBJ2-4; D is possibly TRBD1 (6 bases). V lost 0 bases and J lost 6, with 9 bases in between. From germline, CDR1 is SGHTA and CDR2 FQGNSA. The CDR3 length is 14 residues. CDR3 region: CASSLARRGNIQYF. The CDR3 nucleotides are TGTGCCAGCAGCTTAGCGCGCAGGGGAAACATTCAGTACTTC.

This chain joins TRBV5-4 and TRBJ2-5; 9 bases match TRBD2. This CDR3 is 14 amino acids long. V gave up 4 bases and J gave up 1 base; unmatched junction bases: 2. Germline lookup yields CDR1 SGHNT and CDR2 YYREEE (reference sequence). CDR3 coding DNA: TGTGCCAGCAGCCCTAGCGGGACCCAAGAGACCCAGTACTTC. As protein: CASSPSGTQETQYF. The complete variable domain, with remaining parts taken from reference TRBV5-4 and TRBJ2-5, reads ETGVTQSPTHLIKTRGQQVTLRCSSQSGHNTVSWYQQALGQGPQFIFQYYREEENGRGNFPPRFSGLQFPNYSSELNVNALELDDSALYLCASSPSGTQETQYFGPGTRLLVL.

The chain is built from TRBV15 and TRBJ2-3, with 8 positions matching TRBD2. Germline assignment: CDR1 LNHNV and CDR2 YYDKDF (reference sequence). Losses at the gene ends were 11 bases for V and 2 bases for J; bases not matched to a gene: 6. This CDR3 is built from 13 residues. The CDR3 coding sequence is TGTGCCCCACGGGGGGGGAACACAGATACGCAGTATTTT. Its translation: CAPRGGNTDTQYF.

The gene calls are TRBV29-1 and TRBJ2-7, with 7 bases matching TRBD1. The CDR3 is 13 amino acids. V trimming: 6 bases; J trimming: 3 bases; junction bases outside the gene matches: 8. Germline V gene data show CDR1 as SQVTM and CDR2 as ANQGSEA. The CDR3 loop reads CSVDGDSYYEQYF. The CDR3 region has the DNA TGCAGCGTGGACGGGGACAGCTACTACGAGCAGTACTTC.

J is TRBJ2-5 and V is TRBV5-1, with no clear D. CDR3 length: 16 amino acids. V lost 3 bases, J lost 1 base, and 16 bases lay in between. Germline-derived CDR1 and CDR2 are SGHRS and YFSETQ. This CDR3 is CASSSPTTTLQETQYF. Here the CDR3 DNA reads TGCGCCAGCAGCTCGCCGACAACTACCCTCCAAGAGACCCAGTACTTC. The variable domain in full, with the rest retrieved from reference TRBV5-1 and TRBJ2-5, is KAGVTQTPRYLIKTRGQQVTLSCSPISGHRSVSWYQQTPGQGLQFLFEYFSETQRNKGNFPGRFSGRQFSNSRSEMNVSTLELGDSALYLCASSSPTTTLQETQYFGPGTRLLVL.

The CDR3 loop is CAWTGVTQETQYF. CDR3 in DNA: TGTGCCTGGACAGGGGTAACTCAAGAGACCCAGTACTTC. The chain is built from TRBV30 and TRBJ2-5; D perhaps matches TRBD1 (6 bases). V lost 4 bases to trimming and J lost 2 bases, with 11 bases between them. The CDR3 sequence is 13 residues long. Germline loops: CDR1 GTSNPN, CDR2 SVGIG (reference sequence).

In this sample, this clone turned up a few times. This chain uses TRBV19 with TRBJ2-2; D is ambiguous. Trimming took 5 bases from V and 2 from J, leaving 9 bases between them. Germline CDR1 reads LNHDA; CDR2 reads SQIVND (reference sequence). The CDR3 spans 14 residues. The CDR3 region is CASSLQINTGELFF. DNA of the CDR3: TGTGCCAGTAGTCTCCAGATCAACACCGGGGAGCTGTTTTTT.